The 21 T cell receptor beta chains below come from one sample, sequenced in a study of blood T cell repertoires in COVID-19. Data came from immunoSEQ multiplex PCR; TCRdb stores just in-frame clones and leaves some out. The table lists 150,000 to 200,000 clones, 86% of them singletons, with roughly 9.1% in the top ten. Sequenced: peripheral blood. These receptors were collected from a middle-aged man with active or convalescent COVID-19.

The genes are TRBV12-3 or TRBV12-4 and TRBJ1-2, with D maybe TRBD1 (6 bases). V was trimmed by 6 bases and J by 5 bases, leaving 13 bases between them. This CDR3 has 13 amino acids. The CDR3 DNA is TGTGCCAGCAGCCAAAGGGGGGGTTATGGCTACACCTTC. Its translation is CASSQRGGYGYTF.

This chain connects TRBV7-6 to TRBJ2-3; the D gene is possibly TRBD2 (5 bases). Trimming shortened V by 0 bases and J by 3 bases, and 10 bases separated the two germline ends. The CDR3 length is 15 residues. The germline CDR1 and CDR2 sequences are SGHVS and FNYEAQ. The CDR3 nucleotides read TGTGCCAGCAGCTTAGCGCCATCGGGGACAGATACGCAGTATTTT. As protein: CASSLAPSGTDTQYF.

The chain links TRBV10-3 to TRBJ2-3; TRBD2 matches at 10 bases. The CDR3 is 15 amino acids. The V gene end was trimmed by 9 bases and the J gene end by 2 bases; junction bases not matched to a gene: 8. Germline V gene sequence: CDR1 ENHRY, CDR2 SYGVKD. CDR3 in amino acids: CAIAGGRGLTDTQYF. CDR3 sequence (DNA): TGTGCCATAGCGGGGGGGCGGGGACTCACAGATACGCAGTATTTT.

The V gene is TRBV15, the J gene TRBJ1-2, with D possibly matching TRBD1 (5 bases). V shed 0 bases and J shed 8 bases, with 13 bases lying between them. Germline CDR1 reads LNHNV; CDR2 reads YYDKDF (reference sequence). The CDR3 totals 14 residues. The DNA for the CDR3 is TGTGCCACCAGCAGAGATGGCCAGGGCGGAGGCTACACCTTC. Its translation: CATSRDGQGGGYTF.

This clone was observed a handful of times. This chain joins TRBV4-2 and TRBJ2-7; possibly TRBD2 for D (10 bases). The germline V gene has CDR1 LGHNA and CDR2 YNFKEQ. CDR3 length: 17 residues. Deletions cut 0 bases from V and 3 bases from J, with 18 bases between. CDR3: CASSQEQGASGSYEQYF. CDR3 nucleotide sequence: TGTGCCAGCAGCCAAGAACAGGGGGCTAGCGGGAGCTACGAGCAGTACTTC.

The chain is built from TRBV18 and TRBJ2-1; 7 bases agree with TRBD1. V lost 4 bases, J lost 7 bases, and 10 bases stayed unmatched. Germline CDR1 reads KGHSH; CDR2 reads LQKENI. The CDR3 consists of 15 residues. The CDR3 sequence: CASSLPGTEWNEQFF. In DNA, the CDR3 is TGTGCCAGCTCACTGCCCGGGACAGAGTGGAATGAGCAGTTCTTC.

The CDR3 here is CASSMEGGQPQHF. The CDR3 bases are TGCGCCAGCAGCATGGAGGGGGGGCAGCCCCAGCATTTT. The J gene is TRBJ1-5, the V gene TRBV5-1; D might be TRBD1 (6 bases). Trimming cost V 4 bases and J 7 bases, with 12 bases left between them. Germline V gene lookup returns CDR1 SGHRS and CDR2 YFSETQ. There are 13 residues in the CDR3. Combining the CDR3 with reference TRBV5-1 and TRBJ1-5 gives the whole variable domain KAGVTQTPRYLIKTRGQQVTLSCSPISGHRSVSWYQQTPGQGLQFLFEYFSETQRNKGNFPGRFSGRQFSNSRSEMNVSTLELGDSALYLCASSMEGGQPQHFGDGTRLSIL.

This sequence joins TRBV18 and TRBJ1-1; 12 nucleotides agree with TRBD1. The V gene's germline CDR1 is KGHSH and CDR2 LQKENI. Trimming took 3 bases from V and 1 from J; bases not matched to a gene: 6. This CDR3 spans 17 amino acids. CDR3 coding DNA: TGTGCCAGCTCACCTCGGGGACAGGGGGCCGGGAACACTGAAGCTTTCTTT. This translates into CASSPRGQGAGNTEAFF.

The chain couples TRBV4-3 to TRBJ2-5, with 10 bases identical to TRBD1. Germline V CDR1 and CDR2: LGHNA, YSLEER. Unmatched junction bases numbered 3, after V lost 0 bases and J lost 5 bases. The CDR3 consists of 15 residues. The CDR3 DNA is TGCGCCAGCAGCCAAGAGACAGGGGGCGGGGAGACCCAGTACTTC. The encoded protein is CASSQETGGGETQYF.

CDR3 protein: CASSLPPLAGGPSDTQYF. The CDR3 DNA follows: TGTGCCAGCAGCTTGCCCCCACTAGCGGGGGGGCCATCAGATACGCAGTATTTT. The chain couples TRBV5-4 to TRBJ2-3; 13 bases line up with TRBD2. Trimming took 1 base from V and 4 from J; bases not matched to a gene: 9. CDR3 length equals 18 residues. Germline V lookup: CDR1 SGHNT, CDR2 YYREEE (reference sequence).

The V and J genes are TRBV19 and TRBJ1-5, with D possibly matching TRBD1 (5 bases). The CDR3 has 14 amino acids. The germline V gene has CDR1 LNHDA and CDR2 SQIVND (reference sequence). Trimming removed 8 bases at V and 6 bases at J, with 17 bases between. Here the CDR3 reads CASLEYGGGQPQHF. CDR3 in DNA: TGTGCCAGTTTGGAGTATGGGGGAGGTCAGCCCCAGCATTTT.

The J gene is TRBJ2-7, the V gene TRBV20-1, with D possibly TRBD1 on 6 matching bases. Trimming removed 5 bases from V and 2 bases from J, with 7 bases in between. The CDR3 totals 11 residues. Germline assignment: CDR1 DFQATT and CDR2 SNEGSKA (reference sequence). CDR3: CSARQAYEQYF. The CDR3 DNA reads TGCAGTGCTCGACAGGCCTACGAGCAGTACTTC.

The V gene is TRBV30, the J gene TRBJ1-5; the match to TRBD1 covers 11 bases. Germline V CDR1 and CDR2: GTSNPN, SVGIG (reference sequence). The CDR3 length is 13 residues. V lost 5 bases to trimming and J lost 6 bases; unmatched junction nucleotides: 3. The CDR3 spells CAWGQGAGQPQHF. CDR3 nucleotides: TGTGCCTGGGGACAGGGGGCAGGTCAGCCCCAGCATTTT.

The chain employs TRBV7-6 and TRBJ1-2, with D hard to call. The germline V gene has CDR1 SGHVS and CDR2 FNYEAQ. CDR3 length: 15 amino acids. V was cut by 5 bases and J by 1 base, with 14 bases left in between. CDR3 nucleotide sequence: TGTGCCAGCAGCCCCACTCTAGGCAGTAACTATGGCTACACCTTC. Its translation: CASSPTLGSNYGYTF.

This chain joins TRBV6-7 and TRBJ1-5; D not certain. TRBV6-7 has ORF status, its function being uncertain. Trimming stripped 8 bases from V and 5 bases from J, with 13 bases between. This CDR3 is built from 13 residues. The CDR3 DNA sequence: TGTGCCAGCGGCGACGGAGGGTATCAGCCCCAGCATTTT. Amino acids: CASGDGGYQPQHF.

The CDR3 region is CASSDFNRQGGGYTF. For the CDR3, the DNA is TGTGCCAGCAGTGACTTTAACCGGCAGGGCGGTGGCTACACCTTC. The V call is TRBV25-1, the J call TRBJ1-2; D might be TRBD1 (5 bases). The V and J ends lost 3 bases and 7 bases respectively, with 18 bases between them. The length of the CDR3 is 15 residues. Germline V gene sequence: CDR1 MGHDK, CDR2 SYGVNS.

In its sample, this clone was seen once. The gene calls are TRBV10-2 and TRBJ1-4, with a weak D call TRBD1 (5 bases). The V and J ends lost 7 bases and 6 bases respectively, with 12 bases between them. This CDR3 comprises 13 residues. Looked up from germline, CDR1 is WSHSY and CDR2 is SAAADI. The CDR3 reads CASTRGRYEKLFF. In DNA, the CDR3 is TGCGCCAGCACTCGGGGGAGGTATGAAAAACTGTTTTTT.

This chain connects TRBV27 to TRBJ2-1; 12 positions match TRBD2. CDR3 length: 17 residues. Trimming at V came to 7 bases and at J to 7 bases, leaving 14 bases not matched to a gene. CDR1 is MNHEY, CDR2 SMNVEV, per germline (reference sequence). The CDR3 spells CASTPLAGGGIGNEQFF. For the CDR3, the DNA is TGTGCCAGCACCCCGCTAGCGGGAGGGGGGATAGGGAATGAGCAGTTCTTC.

The chain employs TRBV18 and TRBJ2-1; 12 bases are a match to TRBD1. V lost 0 bases and J lost 7; bases outside the gene matches: 4. The germline V gene encodes CDR1 KGHSH and CDR2 LQKENI. This CDR3 contains 16 residues. CDR3 protein: CASSPPGGQGANEQFF. In nucleotides, the CDR3 is TGTGCCAGCTCACCACCGGGGGGACAGGGGGCTAATGAGCAGTTCTTC.

This clone occurred once. This chain links TRBV19 with TRBJ1-4; 8 nucleotides line up with TRBD1. There are 16 residues in the CDR3. V lost 5 bases, J lost 5 bases, and 10 bases stayed unmatched. Germline V CDR1 and CDR2: LNHDA, SQIVND (reference sequence). The CDR3 loop is CASSGGQGALNEKLFF. As DNA, the CDR3 is TGTGCCAGTAGTGGCGGACAGGGCGCCCTCAATGAAAAACTGTTTTTT.

In nucleotides, the CDR3 is TGTGCCAGCAGTCCCCCGGGACTAGTAACAGATACGCAGTATTTT. Protein: CASSPPGLVTDTQYF. The chain employs TRBV28 and TRBJ2-3; 8 bases are a match to TRBD2. CDR3 size: 15 residues. V lost 5 bases to trimming and J lost 3 bases; unmatched junction nucleotides: 7. The V gene's germline CDR1 is MDHEN and CDR2 SYDVKM. The variable domain in full, completed from reference TRBV28 and TRBJ2-3, reads DVKVTQSSRYLVKRTGEKVFLECVQDMDHENMFWYRQDPGLGLRLIYFSYDVKMKEKGDIPEGYSVSREKKERFSLILESASTNQTSMYLCASSPPGLVTDTQYFGPGTRLTVL.